These T cell receptor beta chains were read from a single sample in a study of PD-L1 blockade in urothelial cancer. Clones were sequenced by immunoSEQ multiplex PCR, and TCRdb holds only the in-frame ones, with some missing. The repertoire holds more than 95,000 clones, with more than 85% as singletons. The material was PBMCs, obtained around atezolizumab (anti-PD-L1) treatment. Receptors originate from a man in his 60s with urothelial cancer. Each CDR3 is given with its conserved first and last residue. Each record gives: clone size, J gene, D gene, V gene, CDR3 protein, CDR3 DNA. D genes are given only for firm matches. Expanded clones get a size class; other rows say once, few or many, or leave the size out.

clone size: .; J gene: TRBJ2-5; D gene: .; V gene: TRBV19; CDR3 protein: CASSISGGNQETQYF; CDR3 DNA: TGTGCCAGTAGTATCTCAGGAGGGAACCAAGAGACCCAGTACTTC
clone size: .; J gene: TRBJ2-3; D gene: TRBD2; V gene: TRBV9; CDR3 protein: CASSFRAGKGDTQYF; CDR3 DNA: TGTGCCAGCAGCTTTAGAGCGGGAAAGGGGGATACGCAGTATTTT
clone size: .; J gene: TRBJ1-2; D gene: TRBD1; V gene: TRBV19; CDR3 protein: CASSTPTGQGAFGYTF; CDR3 DNA: TGTGCCAGTAGTACTCCCACCGGACAGGGGGCGTTTGGCTACACCTTC
clone size: .; J gene: TRBJ2-6; D gene: .; V gene: TRBV28; CDR3 protein: CASSLNSRASGANVLTF; CDR3 DNA: TGTGCCAGCAGTTTAAATAGCAGGGCTTCCGGGGCCAACGTCCTGACTTTC
clone size: .; J gene: TRBJ2-1; D gene: .; V gene: TRBV18; CDR3 protein: CASRPGPEINEQFF; CDR3 DNA: TGTGCCAGCCGGCCAGGGCCCGAGATCAATGAGCAGTTCTTC
clone size: .; J gene: TRBJ2-7; D gene: .; V gene: TRBV5-6; CDR3 protein: CASSLDISYEQYF; CDR3 DNA: TGTGCCAGCAGCTTGGATATCTCCTACGAGCAGTACTTC
clone size: .; J gene: TRBJ2-7; D gene: TRBD2; V gene: TRBV20-1; CDR3 protein: CSALAAYEQYF; CDR3 DNA: TGCAGCGCCCTAGCGGCCTACGAGCAGTACTTC
clone size: .; J gene: TRBJ2-7; D gene: .; V gene: TRBV20-1; CDR3 protein: CSAGAELEYF; CDR3 DNA: TGCAGTGCCGGTGCCGAGTTAGAGTACTTC
clone size: .; J gene: TRBJ1-4; D gene: .; V gene: TRBV5-1; CDR3 protein: CASSLEPVRTNEKLFF; CDR3 DNA: TGCGCCAGCAGCTTGGAACCGGTCCGGACTAATGAAAAACTGTTTTTT
clone size: .; J gene: TRBJ1-5; D gene: TRBD1; V gene: TRBV11-2; CDR3 protein: CASSLGTGANQPQHF; CDR3 DNA: TGTGCCAGCAGCTTGGGGACAGGGGCCAATCAGCCCCAGCATTTT
clone size: .; J gene: TRBJ1-2; D gene: .; V gene: TRBV5-1; CDR3 protein: CASSLDAGGHTF; CDR3 DNA: TGCGCCAGCAGCTTGGACGCGGGGGGACACACCTTC
clone size: .; J gene: TRBJ2-7; D gene: .; V gene: TRBV5-6; CDR3 protein: CASSLKPGEMYEQYF; CDR3 DNA: TGTGCCAGCAGCTTAAAGCCAGGGGAGATGTACGAGCAGTACTTC
clone size: .; J gene: TRBJ1-2; D gene: TRBD1; V gene: TRBV5-1; CDR3 protein: CASSKGQGVYYGYTF; CDR3 DNA: TGCGCCAGCAGCAAAGGACAGGGGGTCTACTATGGCTACACCTTC
clone size: once; J gene: TRBJ1-5; D gene: TRBD1; V gene: TRBV18; CDR3 protein: CASSPLGQGNQPQHF; CDR3 DNA: TGTGCCAGCTCACCCCTTGGACAGGGCAATCAGCCCCAGCATTTT
clone size: .; J gene: TRBJ1-1; D gene: .; V gene: TRBV12-2; CDR3 protein: CASRLLGGGTEAFF; CDR3 DNA: TGTGCAAGTCGCTTATTAGGGGGTGGCACTGAAGCTTTCTTT
clone size: .; J gene: TRBJ2-7; D gene: .; V gene: TRBV27; CDR3 protein: CASSRSQGGQQAYEQYF; CDR3 DNA: TGTGCCAGCAGCCGATCCCAAGGCGGACAGCAAGCGTACGAGCAGTACTTC
clone size: .; J gene: TRBJ2-7; D gene: .; V gene: TRBV4-1; CDR3 protein: CASSQGMNIEQYF; CDR3 DNA: TGCGCCAGCAGCCAAGGAATGAACATCGAGCAGTACTTC
clone size: few; J gene: TRBJ1-1; D gene: .; V gene: TRBV5-4; CDR3 protein: CASSLPVNTEAFF; CDR3 DNA: TGTGCCAGCAGCTTGCCGGTGAACACTGAAGCTTTCTTT
clone size: .; J gene: TRBJ1-1; D gene: TRBD1; V gene: TRBV19; CDR3 protein: CASSPSNRGRNTEAFF; CDR3 DNA: TGTGCCAGTAGCCCCAGCAACAGGGGGCGGAACACTGAAGCTTTCTTT
clone size: .; J gene: TRBJ2-1; D gene: TRBD2; V gene: TRBV25-1; CDR3 protein: CASSAPRREAYNEQFF; CDR3 DNA: TGTGCCAGCAGTGCCCCAAGGCGGGAGGCCTACAATGAGCAGTTCTTC
clone size: .; J gene: TRBJ2-2; D gene: TRBD2; V gene: TRBV6-5; CDR3 protein: CATLAGVRTGELFF; CDR3 DNA: TGTGCCACCTTAGCGGGAGTGCGAACCGGGGAGCTGTTTTTT
clone size: .; J gene: TRBJ1-1; D gene: .; V gene: TRBV6-5; CDR3 protein: CASSLRPSTEAFF; CDR3 DNA: TGTGCCAGCAGCCTGAGGCCGAGCACTGAAGCTTTCTTT
clone size: .; J gene: TRBJ2-3; D gene: TRBD2; V gene: TRBV28; CDR3 protein: CASSFGTSSTDTQYF; CDR3 DNA: TGTGCCAGCAGTTTCGGGACTAGTAGCACAGATACGCAGTATTTT
clone size: .; J gene: TRBJ1-4; D gene: TRBD1; V gene: TRBV14; CDR3 protein: CASSQNGPGQGEKLFF; CDR3 DNA: TGTGCCAGCAGCCAAAACGGACCGGGACAGGGAGAAAAACTGTTTTTT
clone size: .; J gene: TRBJ2-5; D gene: TRBD2; V gene: TRBV7-2; CDR3 protein: CASSLGLAGGQETQYF; CDR3 DNA: TGTGCCAGCAGCTTAGGGCTAGCGGGGGGACAAGAGACCCAGTACTTC
clone size: many; J gene: TRBJ1-4; D gene: TRBD1; V gene: TRBV12-5; CDR3 protein: CASGMDRGSATNEKLFF; CDR3 DNA: TGTGCTAGTGGTATGGACAGGGGGAGTGCAACTAATGAAAAACTGTTTTTT
clone size: .; J gene: TRBJ1-6; D gene: .; V gene: TRBV6-1; CDR3 protein: CASSTLPYNSPLHF; CDR3 DNA: TGTGCCAGCAGCACATTACCGTATAATTCACCCCTCCACTTT
clone size: .; J gene: TRBJ2-5; D gene: TRBD1; V gene: TRBV5-8; CDR3 protein: CASSVGQVTQETQYF; CDR3 DNA: TGTGCCAGCAGCGTGGGACAGGTGACCCAAGAGACCCAGTACTTC
clone size: .; J gene: TRBJ1-6; D gene: .; V gene: TRBV4-1; CDR3 protein: CASSQDRGPPLHF; CDR3 DNA: TGCGCCAGCAGCCAAGACCGAGGGCCACCCCTCCACTTT
clone size: once; J gene: TRBJ1-2; D gene: TRBD1; V gene: TRBV5-1; CDR3 protein: CASSMTGGADYGYTF; CDR3 DNA: TGCGCCAGCAGCATGACAGGGGGCGCAGACTATGGCTACACCTTC
clone size: .; J gene: TRBJ1-1; D gene: .; V gene: TRBV9; CDR3 protein: CASSVGAAWNTEAFF; CDR3 DNA: TGTGCCAGCAGCGTAGGGGCAGCTTGGAACACTGAAGCTTTCTTT
clone size: .; J gene: TRBJ2-2; D gene: TRBD2; V gene: TRBV4-3; CDR3 protein: CASSPYSGANTGELFF; CDR3 DNA: TGCGCCAGCAGCCCGTACAGCGGGGCTAACACCGGGGAGCTGTTTTTT
clone size: few; J gene: TRBJ2-1; D gene: TRBD2; V gene: TRBV19; CDR3 protein: CASSIPGLAGYNEQFF; CDR3 DNA: TGTGCCAGTAGTATCCCGGGACTAGCGGGGTACAATGAGCAGTTCTTC
clone size: few; J gene: TRBJ2-1; D gene: TRBD1; V gene: TRBV6-1; CDR3 protein: CASTRGNRGNEQFF; CDR3 DNA: TGTGCCAGCACCAGGGGGAACAGGGGCAATGAGCAGTTCTTC
clone size: few; J gene: TRBJ1-1; D gene: .; V gene: TRBV9; CDR3 protein: CASSVAVNTEAFF; CDR3 DNA: TGTGCCAGCAGCGTAGCGGTGAACACTGAAGCTTTCTTT
clone size: .; J gene: TRBJ2-7; D gene: TRBD1; V gene: TRBV11-3; CDR3 protein: CASSIGQGINEQYF; CDR3 DNA: TGTGCCAGCAGCATTGGACAGGGTATCAACGAGCAGTACTTC
clone size: .; J gene: TRBJ1-4; D gene: TRBD1; V gene: TRBV5-4; CDR3 protein: CASGTGTEGPEKLFF; CDR3 DNA: TGTGCCAGCGGAACCGGGACAGAGGGACCGGAAAAACTGTTTTTT
clone size: .; J gene: TRBJ1-4; D gene: .; V gene: TRBV18; CDR3 protein: CASSVGGTDEKLFF; CDR3 DNA: TGTGCCAGCTCCGTTGGCGGGACTGACGAAAAACTGTTTTTT
clone size: .; J gene: TRBJ1-2; D gene: TRBD1; V gene: TRBV5-4; CDR3 protein: CASSPQQGAQGYTF; CDR3 DNA: TGTGCCAGCAGCCCCCAACAGGGGGCGCAAGGCTACACCTTC
clone size: .; J gene: TRBJ1-2; D gene: .; V gene: TRBV2; CDR3 protein: CASRGQGPYGYTF; CDR3 DNA: TGTGCCAGCAGAGGGCAGGGCCCCTATGGCTACACCTTC
clone size: .; J gene: TRBJ1-1; D gene: TRBD1; V gene: TRBV23-1; CDR3 protein: CASSPFFAGQGGAFF; CDR3 DNA: TGCGCCAGCAGTCCTTTCTTCGCGGGACAGGGCGGAGCTTTCTTT
clone size: .; J gene: TRBJ1-2; D gene: .; V gene: TRBV9; CDR3 protein: CASSVGGGYGYTF; CDR3 DNA: TGTGCCAGCAGCGTAGGGGGGGGCTATGGCTACACCTTC